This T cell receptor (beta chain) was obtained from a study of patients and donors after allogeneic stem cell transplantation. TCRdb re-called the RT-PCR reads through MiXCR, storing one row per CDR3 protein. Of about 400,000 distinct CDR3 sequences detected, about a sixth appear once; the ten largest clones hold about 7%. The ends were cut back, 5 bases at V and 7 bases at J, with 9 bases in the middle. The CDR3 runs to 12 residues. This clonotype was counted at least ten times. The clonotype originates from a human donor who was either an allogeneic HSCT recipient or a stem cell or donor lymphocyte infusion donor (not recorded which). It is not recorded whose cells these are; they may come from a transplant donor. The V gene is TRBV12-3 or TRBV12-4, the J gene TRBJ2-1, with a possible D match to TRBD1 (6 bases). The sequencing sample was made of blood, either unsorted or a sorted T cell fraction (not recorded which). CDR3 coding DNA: TGTGCCAGCAGTCGCACAGGGAATGAGCAGTTCTTC. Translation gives CASSRTGNEQFF.